The clone carrying this TCR beta chain appeared once. The assay was immunoSEQ multiplex PCR, and TCRdb's table has in-frame clones only and misses some. The table shows over 200,000 clones, with around 78% occurring only once. This record belongs to a study of blood T cell repertoires in COVID-19. The TCR was taken from a woman in her sixties or seventies with active or convalescent COVID-19. The sample was peripheral blood.

The CDR3 loop reads CASGLVRCGDSNQPQHF. The CDR3 nucleotides read TGTGCTAGTGGTTTGGTACGGTGCGGAGATAGCAATCAGCCCCAGCATTTT. The V call is TRBV12-5, the J call TRBJ1-5, with D hard to call. CDR1 is LGHNT, CDR2 FRNRAP, per germline. This CDR3 spans 17 amino acids. V was shortened by 0 bases and J by 0 bases, with 12 bases between the two germline ends.